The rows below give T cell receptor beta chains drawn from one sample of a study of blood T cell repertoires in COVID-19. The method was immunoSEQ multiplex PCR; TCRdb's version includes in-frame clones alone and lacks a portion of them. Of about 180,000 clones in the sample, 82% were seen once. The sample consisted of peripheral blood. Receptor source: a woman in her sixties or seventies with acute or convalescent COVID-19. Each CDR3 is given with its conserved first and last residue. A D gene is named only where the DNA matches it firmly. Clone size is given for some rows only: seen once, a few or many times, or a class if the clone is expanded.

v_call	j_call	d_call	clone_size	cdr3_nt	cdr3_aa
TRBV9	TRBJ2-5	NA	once	TGTGCCAGCAGCGCGCGGGGTTCCGGGGCCCAGTACTTC	CASSARGSGAQYF
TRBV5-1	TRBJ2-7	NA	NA	TGCGCCAGCCATTCCAGCAGGTACGAGCAGTACTTC	CASHSSRYEQYF
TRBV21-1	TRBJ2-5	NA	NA	TGTGCCAGCAGCAAAGCGCGACTAGCGGGAGGTAATTTTCAAGAGACCCAGTACTTC	CASSKARLAGGNFQETQYF
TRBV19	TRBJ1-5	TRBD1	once	TGTGCCAGTAGTATCGGACAGGGAGGTTGGAGCAATCAGCCCCAGCATTTT	CASSIGQGGWSNQPQHF
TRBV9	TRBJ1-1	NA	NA	TGTGCCAGCAGCGAGGCTGGGAGTCCTGAAGCTTTCTTT	CASSEAGSPEAFF
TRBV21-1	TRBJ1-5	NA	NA	TGTGCCAGCAGGCCCCGGGACAGGGGAAGGGGTAGCAATCAGCCCCAGCATTTT	CASRPRDRGRGSNQPQHF
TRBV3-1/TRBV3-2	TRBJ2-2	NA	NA	TGTGCCAGCAGCCCTAACAGGGCCGCGAACACCGGGGAGCTGTTTTTT	CASSPNRAANTGELFF
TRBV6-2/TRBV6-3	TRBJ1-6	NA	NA	TGTGCCAGCAGTTACGATCCAGAAAACAATTCACCCCTCCACTTT	CASSYDPENNSPLHF
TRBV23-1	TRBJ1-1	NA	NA	TGCGCCAGCAGCCAACAAAGTCAGGACACTGAAGCTTTCTTT	CASSQQSQDTEAFF
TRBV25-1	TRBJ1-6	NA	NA	TGTGCCAGCAGTGGGCCCTATAATTCACCCCTCCACTTT	CASSGPYNSPLHF
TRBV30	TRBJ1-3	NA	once	TGTGCCTGGACTCGGGGGGCTGGAGGAAACACCATATATTTT	CAWTRGAGGNTIYF
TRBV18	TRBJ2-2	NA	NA	TGTGCCAGCTCAAATACAGGGACCACCGGGGAGCTGTTTTTT	CASSNTGTTGELFF
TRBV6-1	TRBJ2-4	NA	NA	TGTGCCAGCAGTGAAGATTCTGGTGGGCTCAAAAACATTCAGTACTTC	CASSEDSGGLKNIQYF
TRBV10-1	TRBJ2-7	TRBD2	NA	TGCGCCAGCAGTGAGGCTCGTAGCGGGAGCGACGAGCAGTACTTC	CASSEARSGSDEQYF
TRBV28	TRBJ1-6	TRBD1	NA	TGTGCCAGCAGTCGCGCCGACAGGGATAATTCACCCCTCCACTTT	CASSRADRDNSPLHF